The 15 T cell receptor beta chains below come from one sample, sequenced in a study of shared clonotypes between healthy human individuals. Only in-frame clones appear in the TCRdb table, and some are missing; sequencing was by immunoSEQ multiplex PCR. The sample yields roughly 2.2 million clones, over 85% seen once. The sequencing sample was made of naive CD4+ T cells from PBMCs. Subset noted: CD45RA+ positively selected. These receptors all come from a man between 18 and 35 years old in good health. Some clones in this sample may be carry-over from other donors' samples.

The chain is built from TRBV14 and TRBJ2-3; D remains unclear. Germline CDR1 SGHDN, CDR2 FVKESK. The CDR3 runs 11 residues. V was shortened by 1 base and J by 5 bases, with 1 base between the two germline ends. The CDR3 DNA follows: TGTGCCAGCAGCCAAGTAGATACGCAGTATTTT. The encoded protein is CASSQVDTQYF.

J is TRBJ2-1 and V is TRBV9; TRBD2 matches 7 bases. Unmatched junction bases numbered 2, after V lost 0 bases and J lost 8 bases. The CDR3 is 13 residues long. Germline V gene lookup returns CDR1 SGDLS and CDR2 YYNGEE. In DNA, the CDR3 is TGTGCCAGCAGCGTAGATCGGGGGGATGAGCAGTTCTTC. Translation gives CASSVDRGDEQFF.

V usage is TRBV23-1 and J usage is TRBJ2-6; D remains unclear. TRBV23-1 is marked as an open reading frame, function uncertain. The CDR3 extends over 21 amino acids. Deletions cut 7 bases from V and 2 bases from J, with 30 bases between. The CDR3 spells CASITRPPDIDSSAGANVLTF. The CDR3 bases are TGCGCCAGCATTACAAGGCCCCCCGACATTGATAGTTCGGCTGGGGCCAACGTCCTGACTTTC.

The CDR3 coding sequence is TGTGCCAGCAGCGAAGACTACCGTTCCTCCTACGAGCAGTACTTC. This gives the protein CASSEDYRSSYEQYF. The chain links TRBV5-4 to TRBJ2-7; maybe TRBD2 (5 bases). V was shortened by 4 bases and J by 0 bases, with 14 bases between the two germline ends. The CDR3 runs to 15 residues. In germline, CDR1 is SGHNT, CDR2 YYREEE (reference sequence).

This clone was seen only a few times. CDR3 protein: CSVNGPGGTEAFF. The CDR3 nucleotides are TGCAGCGTCAACGGGCCTGGGGGCACTGAAGCTTTCTTT. The chain has TRBV29-1 and TRBJ1-1; tentative D call: TRBD1 (5 bases). Trimming removed 6 bases from V and 4 bases from J, with 15 bases in between. Germline-derived CDR1 and CDR2 are SQVTM and ANQGSEA. The CDR3 is 13 residues long.

The chain is built from TRBV7-3 and TRBJ2-5; weak D call: TRBD1 (5 bases). The tail of the sequence fits TRBJ2-7 better, so the J call may be wrong. This CDR3 spans 14 amino acids. The germline V gene has CDR1 SGHTA and CDR2 FQGTGA. Here the CDR3 DNA reads TGTGCCAGCAGCCCGCGACAGAGCTCCTACGAGCAGTACTTC. This encodes CASSPRQSSYEQYF.

This chain connects TRBV29-1 to TRBJ1-5; D is ambiguous. Trimming took off 4 bases at V and 5 bases at J, with 9 bases between the two ends. The CDR3 is made up of 12 amino acids. The germline V gene encodes CDR1 SQVTM and CDR2 ANQGSEA. In nucleotides, the CDR3 is TGCAGCGTTGGTTTCCTTGATCAGCCCCAGCATTTT. Its translation: CSVGFLDQPQHF.

DNA for the CDR3: TGTGCCAGCTCACCGGGCGGCTTTGGCGGAAACACCATATATTTT. Protein product: CASSPGGFGGNTIYF. The V call is TRBV18, the J call TRBJ1-3, with D uncertain. V shed 3 bases and J shed 4 bases, with 13 bases lying between them. This CDR3 spans 15 amino acids. The germline gives CDR1 KGHSH, CDR2 LQKENI.

This sequence joins TRBV9 and TRBJ2-7, with 13 bases lining up with TRBD2. Germline CDR1 and CDR2: SGDLS and YYNGEE. CDR3 length: 16 amino acids. J lost 3 bases, V lost 3 bases, and 6 bases had no gene match. The CDR3 region has the DNA TGTGCCAGCAGCGCTACCGGGACTAGCGGGGTCTACGAGCAGTACTTC. Its protein product is CASSATGTSGVYEQYF.

CDR3 protein: CASSSITRSSSPLHF. The DNA of the CDR3 is TGTGCCAGCAGCTCTATAACAAGGTCGTCTTCACCCCTCCACTTT. This chain joins TRBV28 and TRBJ1-6; unclear D gene. The CDR3 covers 15 residues. The germline CDR1 and CDR2 sequences are MDHEN and SYDVKM. Trimming removed 6 bases at V and 9 bases at J, with 18 bases between.

In regard to this clone: At the DNA level, this CDR3 is encoded by other sequences in the same sample as well. V and J are TRBV5-1 and TRBJ2-1; 7 bases fit TRBD2. The CDR3 totals 15 residues. V shed 0 bases and J 4 bases; nucleotides not matched to a gene: 4. The germline V gene encodes CDR1 SGHRS and CDR2 YFSETQ. The CDR3: CASSLGLAAYNEQFF. In nucleotides, the CDR3 is TGCGCCAGCAGCTTGGGGCTAGCGGCTTACAATGAGCAGTTCTTC.

The CDR3 reads CASSEISAGDAYEQYF. The CDR3 coding sequence is TGTGCCAGCAGCGAGATTTCAGCGGGAGATGCCTACGAGCAGTACTTC. The chain couples TRBV4-2 to TRBJ2-5, with TRBD2 matching over 8 bases. The J call may not be correct, given that the DNA end is closer to TRBJ2-7. Germline CDR1 LGHNA, CDR2 YNFKEQ. The CDR3 is 16 amino acids.

This clone was observed once. The rearrangement uses TRBV27 and TRBJ1-1, with 8 bases aligning to TRBD1. V shed 5 bases, J shed 5 bases, and the junction held 10 bases outside the gene matches. Germline lookup yields CDR1 MNHEY and CDR2 SMNVEV (reference sequence). The CDR3 runs to 15 residues. The CDR3 nucleotides read TGTGCCAGCAGTCCAGGACAGGGTATGAGGACTGAAGCTTTCTTT. Its translation: CASSPGQGMRTEAFF.

The J gene is TRBJ1-1, the V gene TRBV29-1, with 10 bases matching TRBD1. V shed 7 bases and J 3 bases; nucleotides not matched to a gene: 5. Germline CDR1 and CDR2: SQVTM and ANQGSEA. The CDR3 is made up of 13 amino acids. CDR3 nucleotides: TGCAGCGCAACCGGGACAGGGGACACTGAAGCTTTCTTT. It is translated as CSATGTGDTEAFF.

The gene calls are TRBV9 and TRBJ2-2; D gene unclear. V was pared by 0 bases and J by 2 bases, with 14 bases between. The germline gives CDR1 SGDLS, CDR2 YYNGEE. The CDR3 is 17 residues long. The CDR3 here is CASSVAGQVVNTGELFF. The CDR3 bases are TGTGCCAGCAGCGTAGCGGGTCAAGTAGTAAACACCGGGGAGCTGTTTTTT.